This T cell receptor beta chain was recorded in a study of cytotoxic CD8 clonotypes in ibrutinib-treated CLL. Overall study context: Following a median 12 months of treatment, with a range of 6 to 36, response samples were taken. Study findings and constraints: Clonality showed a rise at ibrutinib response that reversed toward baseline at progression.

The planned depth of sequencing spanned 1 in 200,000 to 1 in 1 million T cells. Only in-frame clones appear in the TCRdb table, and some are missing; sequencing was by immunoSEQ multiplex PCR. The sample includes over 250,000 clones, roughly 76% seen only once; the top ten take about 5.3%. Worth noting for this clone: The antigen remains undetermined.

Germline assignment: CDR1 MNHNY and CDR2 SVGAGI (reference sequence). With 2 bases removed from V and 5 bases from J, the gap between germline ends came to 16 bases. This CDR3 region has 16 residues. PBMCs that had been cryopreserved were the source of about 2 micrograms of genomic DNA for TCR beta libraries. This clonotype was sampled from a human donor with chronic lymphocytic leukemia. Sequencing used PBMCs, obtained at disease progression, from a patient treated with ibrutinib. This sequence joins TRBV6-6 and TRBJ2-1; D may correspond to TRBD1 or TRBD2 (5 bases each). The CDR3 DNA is TGTGCCAGCAGTTACCCTGGGACCCGGCGTCACAATGAGCAGTTCTTC. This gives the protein CASSYPGTRRHNEQFF.